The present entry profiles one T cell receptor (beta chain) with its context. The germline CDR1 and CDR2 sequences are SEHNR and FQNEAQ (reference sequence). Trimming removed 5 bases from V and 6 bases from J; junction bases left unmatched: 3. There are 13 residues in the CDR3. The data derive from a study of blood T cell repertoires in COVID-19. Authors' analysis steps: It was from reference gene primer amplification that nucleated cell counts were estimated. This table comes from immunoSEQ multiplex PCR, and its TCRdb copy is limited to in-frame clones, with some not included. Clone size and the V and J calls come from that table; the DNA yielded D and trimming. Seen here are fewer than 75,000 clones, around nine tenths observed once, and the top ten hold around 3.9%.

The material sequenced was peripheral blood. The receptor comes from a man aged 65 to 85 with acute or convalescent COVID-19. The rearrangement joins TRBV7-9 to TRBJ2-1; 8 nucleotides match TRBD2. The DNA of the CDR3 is TGTGCCAGCAGCCAGCGGGGGCCCAATGAGCAGTTCTTC. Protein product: CASSQRGPNEQFF. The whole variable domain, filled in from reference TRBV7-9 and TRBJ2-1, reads DTGVSQNPRHKITKRGQNVTFRCDPISEHNRLYWYRQTLGQGPEFLTYFQNEAQLEKSRLLSDRFSAERPKGSFSTLEIQRTEQGDSAMYLCASSQRGPNEQFFGPGTRLTVL.